Following are 7 T cell receptor beta chains from one sample sequenced in a study of CXCR3-negative and CXCR3-positive naive CD8 T cells. Study-level points and caveats: The study found more hydrophobic TRB CDR3s in CXCR3-positive naive cells than in CXCR3-negative naive cells.

Their target antigens are unknown. TRB cDNA libraries were made by UMI-labeled 5' RACE. TCRdb re-called the 5' RACE reads and catalogs CDR3 proteins one per entry, DNA excluded. The repertoire table contains more than 70,000 distinct CDR3 sequences. Sequencing input: naive CXCR3+ CD8+ T cells from blood. This sample's subset: CD45RO-CCR7+CD27+CD95- naive CD8+ T cells expressing CXCR3 (TNR3+). The source of these receptors is a human donor in good health. Some clones in this sample may be carry-over from other donors' samples.

The chain is built from TRBV20-1 and TRBJ2-7; the D call from TCRdb, TRBD2, cannot be confirmed without DNA. CDR3 length: 13 residues. Germline V CDR1 and CDR2: DFQATT, SNEGSKA (reference sequence). The CDR3 protein is CSARPLALYEQYF.

This chain joins TRBV5-1 and TRBJ2-1; TCRdb's D gene call, TRBD2, goes unchecked for lack of DNA. The CDR3 loop spans 14 amino acids. CDR1 and CDR2 from the germline V gene are SGHRS and YFSETQ. CDR3 loop: CASSQDDYPDEQFF.

This CDR3 reads CASSYVGWGFADTQYF. The chain uses TRBV7-9 and TRBJ2-3; lacking DNA, the TRBD2 call made by TCRdb goes unchecked. The CDR3 is 16 amino acids. Germline CDR1 and CDR2: SEHNR and FQNEAQ (reference sequence).

The J gene is TRBJ2-2, the V gene TRBV3-1. The CDR3 totals 15 residues. Germline values: CDR1 LGHDT, CDR2 YNNKEL (reference sequence). This chain's CDR3 is CASSQEWSFTGELFF. The full variable domain, with the rest looked up from reference TRBV3-1 and TRBJ2-2, is DTAVSQTPKYLVTQMGNDKSIKCEQNLGHDTMYWYKQDSKKFLKIMFSYNNKELIINETVPNRFSPKSPDKAHLNLHINSLELGDSAVYFCASSQEWSFTGELFFGEGSRLTVL.

The chain couples TRBV5-5 to TRBJ2-3; TCRdb selects TRBD2, and the lack of DNA leaves this call unchecked. This CDR3 contains 16 residues. CDR1 is SGHKS, CDR2 YYEKEE, per germline (reference sequence). CDR3 sequence reads: CASSFTSGRATDTQYF.

The chain combines TRBV7-9 with TRBJ2-4; TCRdb's D gene call, TRBD1, goes unchecked for lack of DNA. The germline CDR1 and CDR2 sequences are SEHNR and FQNEAQ (reference sequence). The CDR3 loop spans 16 amino acids. CDR3 sequence reads: CASSLPDRGAKNIQYF.

The chain joins TRBV2 to TRBJ2-3; TCRdb indicates TRBD1, and absent DNA this call remains unverified. This CDR3 is built from 15 residues. Germline lookup yields CDR1 SNHLY and CDR2 FYNNEI. The CDR3 sequence: CASSAGTGGTDTQYF.